This TCR beta chain is drawn from a study of identical twins. The CDR3 covers 15 residues. CDR1 is MGHRA and CDR2 is YSYEKL in the germline V gene. V was cut by 6 bases and J by 0 bases, with 11 bases left in between. TCRdb passed the 5' RACE reads through MiXCR, listing each CDR3 protein once. The sample shows about 1.7 million distinct CDR3 sequences, 32% of them seen only once. Sequenced: cord blood. V is TRBV4-1 and J is TRBJ1-4; no reliable D call. This receptor was obtained from a newborn girl in good health. Here the CDR3 reads CASRRIGTTNEKLFF. In nucleotides, the CDR3 is TGCGCCAGCAGGCGAATCGGAACAACTAATGAAAAACTGTTTTTT.